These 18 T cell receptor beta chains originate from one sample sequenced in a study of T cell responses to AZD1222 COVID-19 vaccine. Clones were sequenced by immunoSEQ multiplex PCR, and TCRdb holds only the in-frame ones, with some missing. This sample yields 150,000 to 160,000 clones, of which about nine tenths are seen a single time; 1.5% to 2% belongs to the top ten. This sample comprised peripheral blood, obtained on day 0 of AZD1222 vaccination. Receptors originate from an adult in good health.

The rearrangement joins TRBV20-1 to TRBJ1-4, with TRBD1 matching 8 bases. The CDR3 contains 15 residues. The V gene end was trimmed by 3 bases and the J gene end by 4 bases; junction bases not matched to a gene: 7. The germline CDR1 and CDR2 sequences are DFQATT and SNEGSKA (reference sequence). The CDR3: CSASRQGRYNEKLFF. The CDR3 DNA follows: TGCAGTGCTAGTCGACAGGGGCGCTATAATGAAAAACTGTTTTTT.

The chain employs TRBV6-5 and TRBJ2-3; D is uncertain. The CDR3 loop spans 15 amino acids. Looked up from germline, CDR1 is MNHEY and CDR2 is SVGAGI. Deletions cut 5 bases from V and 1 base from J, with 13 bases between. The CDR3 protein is CASSTSIEGTDTQYF. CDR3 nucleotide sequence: TGTGCCAGCAGTACCTCCATCGAGGGCACAGATACGCAGTATTTT.

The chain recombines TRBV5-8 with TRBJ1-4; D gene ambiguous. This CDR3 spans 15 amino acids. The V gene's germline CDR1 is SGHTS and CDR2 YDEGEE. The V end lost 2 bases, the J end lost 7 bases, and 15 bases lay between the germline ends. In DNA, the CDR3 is TGTGCCAGCAGCTTAAGGACGATATTTTCTGAAAAACTGTTTTTT. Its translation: CASSLRTIFSEKLFF.

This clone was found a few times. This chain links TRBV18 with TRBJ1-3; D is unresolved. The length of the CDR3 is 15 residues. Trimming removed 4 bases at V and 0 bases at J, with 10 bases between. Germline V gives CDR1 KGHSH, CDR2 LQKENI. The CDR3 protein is CASSQNAGSGNTIYF. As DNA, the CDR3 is TGTGCCAGCTCACAGAATGCGGGCTCTGGAAACACCATATATTTT.

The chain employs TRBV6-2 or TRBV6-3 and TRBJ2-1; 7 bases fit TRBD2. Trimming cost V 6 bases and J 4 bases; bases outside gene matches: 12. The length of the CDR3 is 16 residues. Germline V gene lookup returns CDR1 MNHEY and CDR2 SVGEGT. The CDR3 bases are TGTGCCAGCAGCACACTCCGGACTAGAGGGTACAATGAGCAGTTCTTC. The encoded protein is CASSTLRTRGYNEQFF.

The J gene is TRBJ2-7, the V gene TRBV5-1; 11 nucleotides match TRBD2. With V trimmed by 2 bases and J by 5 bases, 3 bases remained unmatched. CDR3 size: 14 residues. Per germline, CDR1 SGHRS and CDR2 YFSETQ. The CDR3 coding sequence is TGCGCCAGCAGCTTCCTAGCGGGAGGAAACGAGCAGTACTTC. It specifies CASSFLAGGNEQYF.

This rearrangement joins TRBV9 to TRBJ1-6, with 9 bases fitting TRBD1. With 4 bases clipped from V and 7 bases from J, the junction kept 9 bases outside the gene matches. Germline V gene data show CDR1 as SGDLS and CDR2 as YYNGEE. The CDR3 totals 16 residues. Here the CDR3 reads CASSIRAGTGNSPLHF. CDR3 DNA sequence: TGTGCCAGCAGCATTCGAGCCGGGACAGGGAATTCACCCCTCCACTTT.

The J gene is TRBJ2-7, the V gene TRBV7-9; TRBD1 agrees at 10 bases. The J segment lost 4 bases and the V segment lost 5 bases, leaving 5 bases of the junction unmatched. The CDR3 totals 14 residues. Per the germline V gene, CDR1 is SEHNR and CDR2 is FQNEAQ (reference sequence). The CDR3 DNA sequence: TGTGCCAGCAGCCCAGGGGACAGGGGATACGAGCAGTACTTC. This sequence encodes CASSPGDRGYEQYF.

In DNA, the CDR3 is TGTGCCAGCAGCCCCCAATTGATAGCGGGACTTTACTCCTACGAGCAGTACTTC. As protein: CASSPQLIAGLYSYEQYF. The chain links TRBV28 to TRBJ2-7; 8 bases map to TRBD2. Germline V lookup: CDR1 MDHEN, CDR2 SYDVKM. The length of the CDR3 is 18 residues. After removal of 6 bases from V and 0 bases from J, the junction contained 16 bases not matched to a gene.

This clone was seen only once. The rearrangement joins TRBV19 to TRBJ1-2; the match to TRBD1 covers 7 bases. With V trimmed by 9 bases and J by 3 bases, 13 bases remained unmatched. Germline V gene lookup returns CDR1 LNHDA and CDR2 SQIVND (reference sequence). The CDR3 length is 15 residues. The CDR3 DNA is TGTGCCAGCCATCAGAGGCCAGGGGGTCACTATGGCTACACCTTC. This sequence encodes CASHQRPGGHYGYTF.

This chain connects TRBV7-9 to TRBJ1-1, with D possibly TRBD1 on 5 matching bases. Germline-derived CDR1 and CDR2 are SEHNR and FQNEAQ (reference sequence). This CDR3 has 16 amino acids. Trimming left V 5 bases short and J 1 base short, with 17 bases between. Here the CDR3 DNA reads TGTGCCAGCAGCATGAAGGGAGGGACGGCGAACACTGAAGCTTTCTTT. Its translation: CASSMKGGTANTEAFF.

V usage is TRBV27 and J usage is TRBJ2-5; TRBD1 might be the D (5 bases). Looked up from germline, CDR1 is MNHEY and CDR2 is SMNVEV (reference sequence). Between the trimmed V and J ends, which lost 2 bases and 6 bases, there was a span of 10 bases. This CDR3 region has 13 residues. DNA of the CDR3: TGTGCCAGCAGTTTAGGCAGGGCCCAGACCCAGTACTTC. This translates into CASSLGRAQTQYF.

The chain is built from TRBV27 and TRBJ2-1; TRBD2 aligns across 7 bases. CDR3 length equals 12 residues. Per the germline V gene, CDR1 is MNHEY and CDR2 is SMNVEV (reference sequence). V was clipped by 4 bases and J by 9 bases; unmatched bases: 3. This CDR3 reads CASSYTGGEQFF. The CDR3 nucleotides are TGTGCCAGCAGTTATACGGGAGGTGAGCAGTTCTTC.

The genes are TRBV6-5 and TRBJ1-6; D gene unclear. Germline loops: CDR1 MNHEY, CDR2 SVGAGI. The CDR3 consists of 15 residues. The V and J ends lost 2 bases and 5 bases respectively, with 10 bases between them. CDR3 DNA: TGTGCCAGCAGTTACGCAATACAGAATAATTCACCCCTCCACTTT. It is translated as CASSYAIQNNSPLHF.

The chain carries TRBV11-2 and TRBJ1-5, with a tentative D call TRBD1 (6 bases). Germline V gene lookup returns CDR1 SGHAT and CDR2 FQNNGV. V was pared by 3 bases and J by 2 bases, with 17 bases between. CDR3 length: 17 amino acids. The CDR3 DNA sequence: TGTGCCAGCAGCTTGAAGTACAGGGCCCGGGGCAATCAGCCCCAGCATTTT. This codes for CASSLKYRARGNQPQHF.

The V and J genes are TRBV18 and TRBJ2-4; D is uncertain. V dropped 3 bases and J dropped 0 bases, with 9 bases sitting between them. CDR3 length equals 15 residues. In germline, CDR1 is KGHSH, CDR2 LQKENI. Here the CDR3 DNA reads TGTGCCAGCTCACCGTCTGGATTAGCCAAAAACATTCAGTACTTC. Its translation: CASSPSGLAKNIQYF.

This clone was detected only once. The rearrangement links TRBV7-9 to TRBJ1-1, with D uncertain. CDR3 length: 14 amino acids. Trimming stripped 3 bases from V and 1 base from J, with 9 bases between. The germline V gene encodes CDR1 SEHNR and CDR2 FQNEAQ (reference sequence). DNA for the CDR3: TGTGCCAGCAGCTTCGTGACTAAGAACACTGAAGCTTTCTTT. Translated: CASSFVTKNTEAFF.

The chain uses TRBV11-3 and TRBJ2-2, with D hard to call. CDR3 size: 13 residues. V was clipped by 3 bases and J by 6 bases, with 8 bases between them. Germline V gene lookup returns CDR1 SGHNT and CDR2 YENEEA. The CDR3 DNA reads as TGTGCCAGCAGCTTCGCGGATCCCGGGGAGCTGTTTTTT. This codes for CASSFADPGELFF. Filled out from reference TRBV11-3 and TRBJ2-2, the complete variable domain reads EAGVVQSPRYKIIEKKQPVAFWCNPISGHNTLYWYLQNLGQGPELLIRYENEEAVDDSQLPKDRFSAERLKGVDSTLKIQPAELGDSAVYLCASSFADPGELFFGEGSRLTVL.